Presented here are 25 T cell receptor beta chains from one specimen sequenced in a study of blood T cell repertoires in COVID-19. Method: immunoSEQ multiplex PCR; TCRdb's copy keeps in-frame clones and lacks some. The table includes roughly 200,000 clones, around nine tenths detected once. The sample taken for sequencing was peripheral blood. These receptors came from a woman between 18 and 30 years old who had recovered from COVID-19.

This clone was counted between two and nine times. The chain combines TRBV24-1 with TRBJ2-3; TRBD2 matches at 15 bases. Germline loops: CDR1 KGHDR, CDR2 SFDVKD. The CDR3 loop spans 19 amino acids. With V trimmed by 4 bases and J by 2 bases, 9 bases remained unmatched. The CDR3 bases are TGTGCCACCAGTGACAGGACTAGCGGGGGGGTACCTCTCACAGATACGCAGTATTTT. The encoded protein is CATSDRTSGGVPLTDTQYF.

The chain uses TRBV2 and TRBJ2-3; D is possibly TRBD2 (7 bases). V was pared by 7 bases and J by 2 bases, with 13 bases between. The CDR3 contains 14 residues. Germline CDR1 is SNHLY and CDR2 is FYNNEI. CDR3 sequence reads: CASIKGGFTDTQYF. The CDR3 DNA is TGTGCCAGCATTAAGGGGGGGTTCACAGATACGCAGTATTTT.

The chain carries TRBV7-8 and TRBJ2-5, with 11 positions matching TRBD2. Per germline, CDR1 SGHVS and CDR2 FQNEAQ. This CDR3 has 15 amino acids. J lost 5 bases, V lost 5 bases, and 7 bases had no gene match. DNA of the CDR3: TGTGCCAGCAGCACCGGTGCTAGCGGGAGGGAGACCCAGTACTTC. Residues: CASSTGASGRETQYF.

A single count supports this clone. The J gene is TRBJ2-7, the V gene TRBV5-1; 14 bases match TRBD2. The length of the CDR3 is 17 residues. CDR1 is SGHRS, CDR2 YFSETQ, per germline. Germline trimming cut 4 bases from V and 7 bases from J; bases unmatched to any gene: 13. This chain's CDR3 is CASSTPVGLAGVREQYV. CDR3 nucleotide sequence: TGCGCCAGCAGCACACCGGTGGGACTAGCGGGAGTACGGGAGCAGTACGTC.

This chain links TRBV7-2 with TRBJ1-5; the D gene is possibly TRBD1 (6 bases). The CDR3 sequence is 13 residues long. CDR1 is SGHTA, CDR2 FQGNSA, per germline. V was trimmed by 5 bases and J by 5 bases, leaving 10 bases between them. DNA for the CDR3: TGTGCCAGCAGCCTCCGGACAGATCAGCCCCAGCATTTT. It is translated as CASSLRTDQPQHF.

This clone came up a few times. The V and J genes are TRBV27 and TRBJ2-7; the match to TRBD2 covers 7 bases. The CDR3 extends over 13 amino acids. The V segment lost 8 bases and the J segment 0 bases; nucleotides outside the gene matches: 4. Germline assignment: CDR1 MNHEY and CDR2 SMNVEV (reference sequence). CDR3 DNA sequence: TGTGCCAGCGGGGGGGGTCCCTCCTACGAGCAGTACGTC. Residues: CASGGGPSYEQYV.

The chain employs TRBV4-1 and TRBJ1-1; tentatively, D is TRBD1 (5 bases). V was shortened by 0 bases and J by 0 bases, with 8 bases between the two germline ends. Per germline, CDR1 MGHRA and CDR2 YSYEKL. The CDR3 spans 15 residues. The CDR3 is CASSQDTQVNTEAFF. CDR3 DNA sequence: TGCGCCAGCAGCCAAGATACACAGGTGAACACTGAAGCTTTCTTT.

The chain joins TRBV7-8 to TRBJ2-3, with 9 nucleotides matching TRBD1. The CDR3 has 16 amino acids. V lost 6 bases, J lost 2 bases, and 9 bases stayed unmatched. Germline loops: CDR1 SGHVS, CDR2 FQNEAQ. This CDR3 is CASSNRGLGNTDTQYF. The CDR3, as DNA: TGTGCCAGCAGTAACAGGGGGCTTGGGAACACAGATACGCAGTATTTT.

The rearrangement links TRBV7-9 to TRBJ1-1; unclear D gene. The V and J ends lost 5 bases and 0 bases respectively, with 13 bases between them. The CDR3 is made up of 15 amino acids. Germline V gene lookup returns CDR1 SEHNR and CDR2 FQNEAQ (reference sequence). The CDR3 is CASSLLGRLNTEAFF. As DNA, the CDR3 is TGTGCCAGCAGCCTACTAGGACGGCTGAACACTGAAGCTTTCTTT.

V usage is TRBV6-5 and J usage is TRBJ1-2, with TRBD1 matching over 7 bases. Per the germline V gene, CDR1 is MNHEY and CDR2 is SVGAGI. The CDR3 is made up of 12 amino acids. J gave up 7 bases and V 7 bases, and 6 bases lay outside the gene matches. CDR3 amino acids: CASTTGASGYTF. In DNA, the CDR3 is TGTGCCAGCACTACAGGGGCGTCTGGCTACACCTTC.

The rearrangement links TRBV5-6 to TRBJ2-7; 13 bases line up with TRBD2. The CDR3 contains 17 residues. V shed 3 bases and J 1 base; nucleotides not matched to a gene: 7. Per germline, CDR1 SGHDT and CDR2 YYEEEE. The CDR3 DNA reads TGTGCCAGCAGCTCCTTCGTACTAGCGGGAGGGTCCTACGAGCAGTACGTC. Its protein product is CASSSFVLAGGSYEQYV.

The chain couples TRBV9 to TRBJ2-7; no definite D call. CDR1 and CDR2 (germline): SGDLS, YYNGEE. V lost 0 bases to trimming and J lost 4 bases, with 8 bases between them. The CDR3 runs 13 residues. CDR3 sequence (DNA): TGTGCCAGCAGCGTAGGCCAGTCTTACGAGCAGTACTTC. Amino acids: CASSVGQSYEQYF.

The chain recombines TRBV10-3 with TRBJ2-2, with no clear D. The CDR3 is 15 residues long. The germline gives CDR1 ENHRY, CDR2 SYGVKD. Trimming took off 5 bases at V and 7 bases at J, with 17 bases between the two ends. The CDR3 bases are TGTGCCATCAGTCCTGGAGCTACTAATGGCGGGGAGCTGTTTTTT. Its translation: CAISPGATNGGELFF.

The chain carries TRBV13 and TRBJ2-3; D unclear. Germline V gene lookup returns CDR1 PRHDT and CDR2 FYEKMQ (reference sequence). The CDR3 extends over 17 amino acids. V shed 1 base and J shed 0 bases, with 14 bases lying between them. CDR3 in amino acids: CASSLVGLGSSTDTQYF. The CDR3 DNA reads as TGTGCCAGCAGCTTAGTAGGTTTGGGCAGTAGCACAGATACGCAGTATTTT. Complete variable domain (other parts from reference TRBV13 and TRBJ2-3): AAGVIQSPRHLIKEKRETATLKCYPIPRHDTVYWYQQGPGQDPQFLISFYEKMQSDKGSIPDRFSAQQFSDYHSELNMSSLELGDSALYFCASSLVGLGSSTDTQYFGPGTRLTVL.

This rearrangement joins TRBV19 to TRBJ1-6; no firm D call. Germline values: CDR1 LNHDA, CDR2 SQIVND (reference sequence). CDR3 length: 17 amino acids. V lost 1 base, J lost 4 bases, and 14 bases lay in between. The CDR3 DNA is TGTGCCAGTAGTATAGTGCCCGGACTGGGGTATAATTCACCCCTCCACTTT. Translation gives CASSIVPGLGYNSPLHF.

The rearrangement joins TRBV4-1 to TRBJ2-5; 9 nucleotides line up with TRBD1. The V gene's germline CDR1 is MGHRA and CDR2 YSYEKL. J lost 5 bases, V lost 3 bases, and 10 bases had no gene match. The CDR3 is 16 residues long. The CDR3 reads CASSQFQGQGFETQYF. In nucleotides, the CDR3 is TGCGCCAGCAGCCAGTTCCAGGGACAGGGTTTCGAGACCCAGTACTTC.

The gene calls are TRBV2 and TRBJ2-1; TRBD2 might be the D (6 bases). This CDR3 is 13 amino acids long. The V end lost 8 bases, the J end lost 4 bases, and 12 bases lay between the germline ends. Germline V CDR1 and CDR2: SNHLY, FYNNEI. CDR3 in amino acids: CASDTGDYNEQFF. The DNA for the CDR3 is TGTGCCAGCGATACGGGGGATTACAATGAGCAGTTCTTC.

The CDR3 bases are TGTGCCAGCAGCTTAGAAACGGGCGGGAGAATCCTCACAGATACGCAGTATTTT. It codes for CASSLETGGRILTDTQYF. V and J are TRBV13 and TRBJ2-3, with 7 bases aligning to TRBD2. After removal of 1 base from V and 2 bases from J, the junction contained 12 bases not matched to a gene. The CDR3 covers 18 residues. Germline assignment: CDR1 PRHDT and CDR2 FYEKMQ (reference sequence).

V and J are TRBV7-9 and TRBJ2-3; D may be TRBD2 (6 bases). This CDR3 spans 16 amino acids. From germline, CDR1 is SEHNR and CDR2 FQNEAQ (reference sequence). Trimming took 5 bases from V and 5 from J, leaving 20 bases between them. CDR3 amino acids: CASSRHLTGDGDTQYF. The CDR3 region has the DNA TGTGCCAGCAGCCGTCATTTGACGGGGGATGGAGATACGCAGTATTTT.

This clone has at least ten counts. The chain has TRBV7-9 and TRBJ1-2, with D perhaps TRBD1 (5 bases). V was pared by 3 bases and J by 3 bases, with 8 bases between. Germline-derived CDR1 and CDR2 are SEHNR and FQNEAQ (reference sequence). This CDR3 is 13 amino acids long. The CDR3 region has the DNA TGTGCCAGCAGCTTCACAGGCCACTATGGCTACACCTTC. Its protein product is CASSFTGHYGYTF.

This clone was detected only once. CDR3 sequence: CASSLALTGPYGYTF. The CDR3 DNA reads TGTGCCAGCAGCTTAGCCCTGACAGGGCCCTATGGCTACACCTTC. This sequence joins TRBV7-9 and TRBJ1-2; TRBD1 agrees at 7 bases. CDR1 SEHNR and CDR2 FQNEAQ come from the germline V gene (reference sequence). This CDR3 is built from 15 residues. V shed 0 bases and J 4 bases; nucleotides not matched to a gene: 5. The full variable domain, its missing parts supplied by reference TRBV7-9 and TRBJ1-2, is DTGVSQNPRHKITKRGQNVTFRCDPISEHNRLYWYRQTLGQGPEFLTYFQNEAQLEKSRLLSDRFSAERPKGSFSTLEIQRTEQGDSAMYLCASSLALTGPYGYTFGSGTRLTVV.

The chain combines TRBV29-1 with TRBJ2-3, with 7 bases fitting TRBD1. In germline, CDR1 is SQVTM, CDR2 ANQGSEA. The CDR3 totals 14 residues. Trimming at V came to 3 bases and at J to 3 bases, leaving 6 bases not matched to a gene. The DNA of the CDR3 is TGCAGCGTTGACAGAGGGGGCAGAACAGATACGCAGTATTTT. Encoded protein: CSVDRGGRTDTQYF.

V is TRBV7-2 and J is TRBJ2-1; possibly TRBD1 for D (6 bases). V was shortened by 4 bases and J by 5 bases, with 18 bases between the two germline ends. Germline assignment: CDR1 SGHTA and CDR2 FQGNSA. The CDR3 totals 16 residues. This CDR3 reads CASSSGVPQLNNEQFF. CDR3 bases: TGTGCCAGCAGCTCAGGGGTCCCCCAACTCAACAATGAGCAGTTCTTC.

J is TRBJ2-1 and V is TRBV14, with TRBD2 matching over 11 bases. The ends lost 3 bases at V and 7 bases at J; junction bases unmatched: 11. Germline CDR1 SGHDN, CDR2 FVKESK. The CDR3 covers 17 residues. CDR3 sequence: CASSQTHLAGGWNEQFF. As DNA, the CDR3 is TGTGCCAGCAGCCAGACCCACCTAGCGGGAGGATGGAATGAGCAGTTCTTC.

The rearrangement links TRBV15 to TRBJ2-3; 7 nucleotides agree with TRBD2. The length of the CDR3 is 18 residues. The junction had 16 bases not matched to a gene; V was cut back by 1 base and J by 6 bases. CDR1 LNHNV and CDR2 YYDKDF come from the germline V gene (reference sequence). CDR3 sequence: CATSRGFQRGLTADTQYF. CDR3 DNA: TGTGCCACCAGCAGAGGATTTCAGCGGGGCCTCACAGCCGATACGCAGTATTTT.